The 15 T cell receptor beta chains below come from one sample, sequenced in a study of beta chain features in type 1 diabetes. TCRB transcripts that were expressed got sequenced, as all of the isolated RNA had been reverse transcribed. The repertoire was sequenced with immunoSEQ multiplex PCR; TCRdb's copy has only in-frame clones and lacks some. The data show roughly 330,000 clones, 8% to 13% seen once. Sequencing was performed on naive CD4+ T cells from blood. These receptor sequences come from a woman between 25 and 40 years old in good health.

Only a few counts were recorded for this clone. The chain combines TRBV6-5 with TRBJ2-5; 9 bases are a match to TRBD1. V shed 2 bases, J shed 2 bases, and the junction held 6 bases outside the gene matches. The CDR3 length is 16 residues. In germline, CDR1 is MNHEY, CDR2 SVGAGI. The CDR3 region is CASSYGNRGRQETQYF. The CDR3 nucleotides are TGTGCCAGCAGTTACGGTAACAGGGGGCGACAAGAGACCCAGTACTTC.

The V gene is TRBV28, the J gene TRBJ2-3; D gene unclear. V dropped 6 bases and J dropped 0 bases, with 13 bases sitting between them. CDR3 length equals 15 residues. From germline, CDR1 is MDHEN and CDR2 SYDVKM. The CDR3, as DNA: TGTGCCAGCAGCCTTGCTCGCGGTAGCACAGATACGCAGTATTTT. Protein: CASSLARGSTDTQYF. The complete variable domain, with remaining parts taken from reference TRBV28 and TRBJ2-3, reads DVKVTQSSRYLVKRTGEKVFLECVQDMDHENMFWYRQDPGLGLRLIYFSYDVKMKEKGDIPEGYSVSREKKERFSLILESASTNQTSMYLCASSLARGSTDTQYFGPGTRLTVL.

The V call is TRBV5-4, the J call TRBJ2-5; perhaps TRBD1 as D (6 bases). V lost 3 bases and J 1 base, leaving 13 bases between the germline ends. There are 15 residues in the CDR3. CDR1 is SGHNT and CDR2 is YYREEE in the germline V gene (reference sequence). The CDR3 region is CASSWATGPQETQYF. CDR3 in DNA: TGTGCCAGCAGCTGGGCCACAGGGCCCCAAGAGACCCAGTACTTC.

J is TRBJ1-4 and V is TRBV7-8, with 7 nucleotides matching TRBD1. Germline assignment: CDR1 SGHVS and CDR2 FQNEAQ. This CDR3 contains 16 residues. The V and J ends lost 2 bases and 0 bases, in that order; junction bases with no gene match: 3. The CDR3 here is CASSLRGTATNEKLFF. The CDR3 DNA is TGTGCCAGCAGCTTACGCGGGACAGCAACTAATGAAAAACTGTTTTTT.

The chain recombines TRBV25-1 with TRBJ2-1; 10 nucleotides match TRBD2. Germline values: CDR1 MGHDK, CDR2 SYGVNS. V lost 2 bases, J lost 3 bases, and 4 bases stayed unmatched. The CDR3 consists of 16 residues. The CDR3 is CASSENPSGSYNEQFF. CDR3 coding DNA: TGTGCCAGCAGTGAAAACCCTAGCGGGAGCTACAATGAGCAGTTCTTC.

The genes are TRBV7-3 and TRBJ2-2; tentatively, D is TRBD2 (5 bases). Trimming removed 2 bases at V and 4 bases at J, with 14 bases between. This CDR3 contains 16 residues. From germline, CDR1 is SGHTA and CDR2 FQGTGA. The CDR3 here is CASSLWSERGTGELFF. The CDR3 DNA reads as TGTGCCAGCAGCTTATGGTCGGAACGGGGCACCGGGGAGCTGTTTTTT.

The rearrangement links TRBV9 to TRBJ2-4, with D uncertain. The germline gives CDR1 SGDLS, CDR2 YYNGEE. This CDR3 is built from 14 residues. Trimming removed 0 bases at V and 1 base at J, with 5 bases between. The CDR3 is CASSVAFAKNIQYF. In DNA form, the CDR3 reads TGTGCCAGCAGCGTAGCTTTTGCCAAAAACATTCAGTACTTC.

The J gene is TRBJ2-1, the V gene TRBV28, with no clear D. The V end lost 7 bases, the J end lost 7 bases, and 11 bases lay between the germline ends. Germline CDR1 MDHEN, CDR2 SYDVKM. The length of the CDR3 is 12 residues. The CDR3, as DNA: TGTGCCAGCATTTCCCTAGGTAATGAGCAGTTCTTC. Its translation: CASISLGNEQFF.

This clone was seen only a few times. This chain's CDR3 is CASSLRGPGESYGYTF. The CDR3 region has the DNA TGTGCCAGCAGCCTAAGGGGCCCGGGAGAGTCCTATGGCTACACCTTC. The chain combines TRBV7-3 with TRBJ1-2, with D possibly being TRBD1 (5 bases). The germline gives CDR1 SGHTA, CDR2 FQGTGA. V lost 5 bases and J lost 4, with 20 bases in between. The CDR3 has 16 amino acids.

The chain links TRBV25-1 to TRBJ2-3, with TRBD1 matching over 9 bases. This CDR3 contains 15 residues. Germline V gene lookup returns CDR1 MGHDK and CDR2 SYGVNS. Germline trimming cut 4 bases from V and 3 bases from J; bases unmatched to any gene: 5. CDR3 sequence: CASSVTGGLTDTQYF. The CDR3 coding sequence is TGTGCCAGCAGTGTAACAGGGGGCCTGACAGATACGCAGTATTTT.

This chain connects TRBV11-1 to TRBJ2-7, with D perhaps matching TRBD1 (6 bases). The germline gives CDR1 SGHAT, CDR2 FQDESV (reference sequence). The CDR3 has 15 residues. Trimming shortened V by 2 bases and J by 0 bases, and 11 bases separated the two germline ends. The CDR3 loop reads CASSLLETGSYEQYF. The CDR3 DNA reads TGTGCCAGCAGCTTATTAGAGACAGGCTCCTACGAGCAGTACTTC. The full variable domain, with the rest looked up from reference TRBV11-1 and TRBJ2-7, is EAEVAQSPRYKITEKSQAVAFWCDPISGHATLYWYRQILGQGPELLVQFQDESVVDDSQLPKDRFSAERLKGVDSTLKIQPAELGDSAMYLCASSLLETGSYEQYFGPGTRLTVT.

This clone was observed a handful of times. For the CDR3, the DNA is TGTGCCAGCAGCTTTGCAGGAGGTAGTGAGCAGTTCTTC. Residues: CASSFAGGSEQFF. The chain links TRBV11-1 to TRBJ2-1; D is perhaps TRBD2 (5 bases). The V end was cut by 3 bases, the J end by 9 bases, with 12 bases between. The CDR3 sequence is 13 residues long. Germline lookup yields CDR1 SGHAT and CDR2 FQDESV (reference sequence).

This clone has just a few counts. The chain combines TRBV7-2 with TRBJ2-7, with 11 bases matching TRBD1. The CDR3 spans 14 residues. Germline loops: CDR1 SGHTA, CDR2 FQGNSA. The V segment lost 5 bases and the J segment 6 bases; nucleotides outside the gene matches: 6. The CDR3 spells CASSHGQGAGEQYF. CDR3 nucleotide sequence: TGTGCCAGCAGCCACGGACAGGGGGCGGGCGAGCAGTACTTC.

In its sample, this clone was seen a few times. CDR3: CASSVAVQSEQFF. The DNA of the CDR3 is TGTGCCAGCAGCGTAGCAGTCCAAAGTGAGCAGTTCTTC. The chain recombines TRBV9 with TRBJ2-1; no clear D gene. The CDR3 is made up of 13 amino acids. The germline V and J ends were trimmed by 0 bases and 9 bases, with 10 bases remaining between them. Germline CDR1 SGDLS, CDR2 YYNGEE.

About this clone: This could be a read error, since a much larger clone is one nucleotide away. The V call is TRBV9, the J call TRBJ2-5, with no clear D. V lost 4 bases and J lost 2, with 3 bases in between. The CDR3 covers 11 residues. The V gene's germline CDR1 is SGDLS and CDR2 YYNGEE. CDR3 coding DNA: TGTGCCAGCAGCCATCAAGAGACCCAGTACTTC. The encoded protein is CASSHQETQYF.